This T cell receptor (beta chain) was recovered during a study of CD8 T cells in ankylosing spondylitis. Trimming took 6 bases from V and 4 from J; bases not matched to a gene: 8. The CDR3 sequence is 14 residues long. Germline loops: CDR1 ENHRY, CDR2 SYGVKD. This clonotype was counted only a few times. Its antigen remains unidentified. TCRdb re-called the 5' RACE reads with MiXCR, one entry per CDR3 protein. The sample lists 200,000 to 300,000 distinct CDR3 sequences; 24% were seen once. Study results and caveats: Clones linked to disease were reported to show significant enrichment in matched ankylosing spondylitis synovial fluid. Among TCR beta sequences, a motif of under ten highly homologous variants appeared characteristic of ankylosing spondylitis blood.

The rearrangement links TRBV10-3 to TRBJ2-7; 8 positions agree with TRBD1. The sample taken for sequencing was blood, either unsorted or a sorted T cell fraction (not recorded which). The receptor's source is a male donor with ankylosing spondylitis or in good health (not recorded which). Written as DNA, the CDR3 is TGTGCCATCAGGACTGACAGGGGCCAATACGAGCAGTACTTC. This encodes CAIRTDRGQYEQYF.